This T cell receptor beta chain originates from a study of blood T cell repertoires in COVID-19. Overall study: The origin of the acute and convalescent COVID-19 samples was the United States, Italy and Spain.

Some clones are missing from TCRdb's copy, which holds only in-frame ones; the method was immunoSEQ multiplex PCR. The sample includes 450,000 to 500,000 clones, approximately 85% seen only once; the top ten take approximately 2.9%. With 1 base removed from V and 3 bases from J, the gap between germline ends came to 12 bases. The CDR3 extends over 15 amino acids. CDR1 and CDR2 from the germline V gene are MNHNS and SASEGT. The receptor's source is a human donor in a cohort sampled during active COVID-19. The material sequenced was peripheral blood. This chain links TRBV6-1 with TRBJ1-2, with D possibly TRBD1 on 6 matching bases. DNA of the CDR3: TGTGCCAGCAGTGAAGAGACAGGACGGCACTATGGCTACACCTTC. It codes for CASSEETGRHYGYTF.